This entry lists 31 T cell receptor beta chains sequenced from one sample in a study of CD8 T cells in Susac syndrome. A quantity of roughly 0.5 to 1 ug RNA underwent reverse transcription using random hexamers. In TCRdb, the immunoSEQ multiplex PCR reads were re-called with MiXCR into one record per CDR3 protein. This table holds 130,000 or so distinct CDR3 sequences, approximately 89% found once. Material for sequencing was CD8+ T cells from PBMCs. The receptor set was obtained from a human donor with multiple sclerosis.

The V gene is TRBV19, the J gene TRBJ2-1; possibly TRBD2 for D (5 bases). Germline loops: CDR1 LNHDA, CDR2 SQIVND (reference sequence). This CDR3 has 14 amino acids. V was shortened by 9 bases and J by 4 bases, with 16 bases between the two germline ends. CDR3 nucleotides: TGTGCCAGCGCTAAGCGGATTCTTTACAATGAGCAGTTCTTC. It yields the protein CASAKRILYNEQFF.

The J gene is TRBJ1-1, the V gene TRBV28, with D perhaps matching TRBD1 (6 bases). V was cut by 2 bases and J by 10 bases, with 14 bases left in between. There are 13 residues in the CDR3. Per germline, CDR1 MDHEN and CDR2 SYDVKM. For the CDR3, the DNA is TGTGCCAGCAGTTTACGAGCTCCAGGGGTAGCTTTCTTT. Translation: CASSLRAPGVAFF.

V and J are TRBV19 and TRBJ2-7; 13 nucleotides align to TRBD2. The V gene end was trimmed by 5 bases and the J gene end by 3 bases; junction bases not matched to a gene: 4. The germline V gene encodes CDR1 LNHDA and CDR2 SQIVND (reference sequence). CDR3 length: 15 residues. Written as DNA, the CDR3 is TGTGCCAGTAGTGTACGGACTAGCGGGGGCTACGAGCAGTACTTC. It codes for CASSVRTSGGYEQYF. The full variable domain, its missing parts supplied by reference TRBV19 and TRBJ2-7, is DGGITQSPKYLFRKEGQNVTLSCEQNLNHDAMYWYRQDPGQGLRLIYYSQIVNDFQKGDIAEGYSVSREKKESFPLTVTSAQKNPTAFYLCASSVRTSGGYEQYFGPGTRLTVT.

J is TRBJ2-2 and V is TRBV12-3 or TRBV12-4; D gene uncertain. The CDR3 contains 15 residues. The germline V and J ends were trimmed by 6 bases and 5 bases, with 16 bases remaining between them. This chain's CDR3 is CASRSGPRATGELFF. CDR3 sequence (DNA): TGTGCCAGCAGATCCGGTCCACGGGCGACCGGGGAGCTGTTTTTT.

V and J are TRBV10-3 and TRBJ2-1; D remains unclear. This CDR3 has 12 residues. V lost 8 bases and J lost 5, with 10 bases in between. Germline CDR1 reads ENHRY; CDR2 reads SYGVKD. CDR3 nucleotide sequence: TGTGCCATCCAATGGGAAAACAATGAGCAGTTCTTC. Translation gives CAIQWENNEQFF.

CDR3 bases: TGCAGTGCAATCCGGGACAGGGATCCCCATGCAATGAACACTGAAGCTTTCTTT. Translation gives CSAIRDRDPHAMNTEAFF. The chain joins TRBV20-1 to TRBJ1-1; 9 bases are a match to TRBD1. Losses at the gene ends were 6 bases for V and 0 bases for J; bases not matched to a gene: 17. The CDR3 length is 18 residues. Germline V gene sequence: CDR1 DFQATT, CDR2 SNEGSKA (reference sequence).

The rearrangement joins TRBV29-1 to TRBJ1-4; the D gene is possibly TRBD1 (5 bases). V lost 7 bases to trimming and J lost 7 bases, with 19 bases between them. The CDR3 extends over 14 amino acids. Germline loops: CDR1 SQVTM, CDR2 ANQGSEA. CDR3 bases: TGCAGCGCCGCTCAGCCGGGACGGACTGAAAAACTGTTTTTT. Encoded protein: CSAAQPGRTEKLFF.

V and J are TRBV2 and TRBJ2-3; TRBD2 matches at 12 bases. From germline, CDR1 is SNHLY and CDR2 FYNNEI. V was pared by 3 bases and J by 1 base, with 5 bases of the junction left unmatched. The CDR3 is 17 residues long. The CDR3 DNA reads TGTGCCAGCAGTGACCTAGCGGGAGGGCCCGGCACAGATACGCAGTATTTT. Its translation: CASSDLAGGPGTDTQYF.

This chain joins TRBV4-3 and TRBJ1-1; possible D gene TRBD1, 6 bases. Germline V gene lookup returns CDR1 LGHNA and CDR2 YSLEER. This CDR3 is built from 13 residues. Trimming pared 3 bases from V and 4 bases from J, leaving 9 bases between. The CDR3 loop reads CASSQTTGTEAFF. CDR3 DNA: TGCGCCAGCAGCCAGACGACAGGCACTGAAGCTTTCTTT.

The chain's CDR3 is CASSPWGGANTEAFF. The CDR3 DNA reads as TGTGCCAGCAGCCCGTGGGGAGGGGCGAACACTGAAGCTTTCTTT. V gene TRBV7-9 combines with J gene TRBJ1-1, with D perhaps TRBD1 (5 bases). Trimming took 5 bases from V and 1 from J, leaving 14 bases between them. The CDR3 runs 15 residues. Germline V gives CDR1 SEHNR, CDR2 FQNEAQ (reference sequence).

DNA of the CDR3: TGTGCCAGCAGCTTATTGACTAGCGGGAGCATATACGAGCAGTACTTC. The encoded protein is CASSLLTSGSIYEQYF. This sequence joins TRBV7-2 and TRBJ2-7; 12 bases align to TRBD2. V was pared by 2 bases and J by 4 bases, with 6 bases of the junction left unmatched. Germline CDR1 SGHTA, CDR2 FQGNSA. The CDR3 is 16 amino acids.

The chain has TRBV20-1 and TRBJ1-2; 7 nucleotides agree with TRBD1. Trimming at V came to 5 bases and at J to 5 bases, leaving 11 bases not matched to a gene. Germline assignment: CDR1 DFQATT and CDR2 SNEGSKA (reference sequence). CDR3 size: 14 residues. CDR3 region: CSAPPGQVGYGYTF. The CDR3, as DNA: TGCAGTGCTCCACCTGGACAGGTGGGGTATGGCTACACCTTC.

This chain joins TRBV23-1 and TRBJ1-2; 7 nucleotides align to TRBD1. TRBV23-1 falls under the ORF class, with uncertain function. The CDR3 covers 13 residues. V gave up 1 base and J gave up 8 bases; unmatched junction bases: 4. CDR3 DNA: TGCGCCAGCAGTCAATTTACAGGGGACGGCTACACCTTC. Protein product: CASSQFTGDGYTF.

The chain joins TRBV28 to TRBJ1-5; D is possibly TRBD1 (5 bases). Per the germline V gene, CDR1 is MDHEN and CDR2 is SYDVKM. V lost 5 bases, J lost 7 bases, and 27 bases lay in between. The CDR3 covers 18 residues. The CDR3 region has the DNA TGTGCCAGCAGTCCTTTGCACTGGGACGACGGAGCAGGGCAGCCCCAGCATTTT. Its protein product is CASSPLHWDDGAGQPQHF.

The chain carries TRBV7-2 and TRBJ2-4; maybe TRBD2 (5 bases). The V gene's germline CDR1 is SGHTA and CDR2 FQGNSA. The V end lost 5 bases, the J end lost 8 bases, and 19 bases lay between the germline ends. There are 15 residues in the CDR3. CDR3 sequence: CASSPGTSFDDIQYF. The CDR3, as DNA: TGTGCCAGCAGCCCCGGTACTAGTTTCGACGACATTCAGTACTTC.

The chain is built from TRBV25-1 and TRBJ2-1; TRBD2 matches 8 bases. This CDR3 region has 15 residues. V lost 2 bases, J lost 2 bases, and 2 bases stayed unmatched. Germline assignment: CDR1 MGHDK and CDR2 SYGVNS. Here the CDR3 DNA reads TGTGCCAGCAGTGAACGTAGCGGGACCTACAATGAGCAGTTCTTC. As protein: CASSERSGTYNEQFF.

In this sample, this clonotype turned up once. The chain has TRBV7-2 and TRBJ2-1; a weak D match, TRBD2 (5 bases). The CDR3 is made up of 13 amino acids. V lost 2 bases and J lost 6, with 8 bases in between. Germline values: CDR1 SGHTA, CDR2 FQGNSA. CDR3 amino acids: CASSLSGSNEQFF. The CDR3 bases are TGTGCCAGCAGCTTAAGCGGTAGCAATGAGCAGTTCTTC.

The chain is built from TRBV27 and TRBJ1-5; 7 bases line up with TRBD1. From germline, CDR1 is MNHEY and CDR2 SMNVEV (reference sequence). Germline trimming cut 6 bases from V and 0 bases from J; bases unmatched to any gene: 11. This CDR3 has 17 residues. CDR3 sequence reads: CASSPSRDSNSNQPQHF. The CDR3 DNA reads as TGTGCCAGCAGCCCATCGCGGGACAGTAATAGCAATCAGCCCCAGCATTTT.

The V call is TRBV6-6, the J call TRBJ1-2; maybe TRBD1 (6 bases). The CDR3 length is 13 residues. Germline CDR1 and CDR2: MNHNY and SVGAGI (reference sequence). Deletions cut 7 bases from V and 7 bases from J, with 16 bases between. In DNA form, the CDR3 reads TGTGCCAGCAAACTATGGGGGGCTGGTGGCTACACCTTC. This sequence encodes CASKLWGAGGYTF.

The chain recombines TRBV4-1 with TRBJ2-7; tentatively, D is TRBD1 (6 bases). Per the germline V gene, CDR1 is MGHRA and CDR2 is YSYEKL. The CDR3 has 14 amino acids. V was pared by 2 bases and J by 2 bases, with 10 bases between. In DNA form, the CDR3 reads TGCGCCAGCAGCCAAATTGGGGACACCTACGAGCAGTACTTC. As protein: CASSQIGDTYEQYF.

This sequence joins TRBV7-9 and TRBJ2-7; the match to TRBD1 covers 8 bases. The germline V gene encodes CDR1 SEHNR and CDR2 FQNEAQ (reference sequence). The junction had 7 bases not matched to a gene; V was cut back by 5 bases and J by 4 bases. CDR3 length: 14 amino acids. The CDR3 sequence is CASSPTGGGYEQYF. CDR3 nucleotide sequence: TGTGCCAGCAGCCCAACAGGGGGAGGTTACGAGCAGTACTTC.

As DNA, the CDR3 is TGTGCCAGCAGCATATACTCTGGGGCCAACGTCCTGACTTTC. Protein sequence: CASSIYSGANVLTF. This chain joins TRBV7-3 and TRBJ2-6; unclear D gene. The CDR3 has 14 residues. CDR1 and CDR2 from the germline V gene are SGHTA and FQGTGA. V was clipped by 5 bases and J by 0 bases, with 5 bases between them. The full variable domain, with the rest looked up from reference TRBV7-3 and TRBJ2-6, is GAGVSQTPSNKVTEKGKYVELRCDPISGHTALYWYRQSLGQGPEFLIYFQGTGAADDSGLPNDRFFAVRPEGSVSTLKIQRTERGDSAVYLCASSIYSGANVLTFGAGSRLTVL.

The DNA of the CDR3 is TGTGCCAGCAGTTTAGATCTAGCGGGAGAGGCAGATACGCAGTATTTT. This codes for CASSLDLAGEADTQYF. The chain carries TRBV12-3 or TRBV12-4 and TRBJ2-3; 10 bases agree with TRBD2. The CDR3 runs 16 residues. Germline trimming cut 1 base from V and 4 bases from J; bases unmatched to any gene: 5.

The chain links TRBV3-1 to TRBJ2-7; D might be TRBD1 or TRBD2, each matching 5 bases. This CDR3 has 13 amino acids. Germline lookup yields CDR1 LGHDT and CDR2 YNNKEL (reference sequence). With 4 bases removed from V and 3 bases from J, the gap between germline ends came to 10 bases. The CDR3 loop reads CASSPGTGYEQYF. The CDR3 DNA reads as TGTGCCAGCAGCCCCGGGACCGGCTACGAGCAGTACTTC.

The chain combines TRBV10-2 with TRBJ2-2; a possible D gene is TRBD2 (6 bases). Per the germline V gene, CDR1 is WSHSY and CDR2 is SAAADI. The CDR3 is 17 residues long. Trimming pared 2 bases from V and 0 bases from J, leaving 13 bases between. This chain's CDR3 is CASSEGWSGSNTGELFF. Written as DNA, the CDR3 is TGCGCCAGCAGTGAGGGCTGGAGCGGGTCGAACACCGGGGAGCTGTTTTTT.

This clonotype has a handful of counts. The rearrangement uses TRBV6-1 and TRBJ2-1; D gene unclear. V gave up 2 bases and J gave up 9 bases, with 11 bases separating them. Germline V CDR1 and CDR2: MNHNS, SASEGT. The CDR3 contains 13 residues. The CDR3 is CASSESSFTEQFF. The CDR3 DNA is TGTGCCAGCAGTGAATCGAGCTTCACTGAGCAGTTCTTC.

The gene calls are TRBV16 and TRBJ1-5; TRBD1 matches 9 bases. This CDR3 has 19 residues. CDR1 is KGHSY, CDR2 FQNENV, per germline. Trimming removed 1 base from V and 0 bases from J; junction bases left unmatched: 10. The CDR3 nucleotides are TGTGCCAGCAGCCAATTATGGGACAGGGAGACCTATAGCAATCAGCCCCAGCATTTT. It encodes CASSQLWDRETYSNQPQHF.

V gene TRBV7-8 combines with J gene TRBJ2-3; TRBD1 matches at 7 bases. This CDR3 has 16 amino acids. The J segment lost 0 bases and the V segment lost 5 bases, leaving 8 bases of the junction unmatched. The V gene's germline CDR1 is SGHVS and CDR2 FQNEAQ. The CDR3 sequence is CASSPRTGFSTDTQYF. CDR3 coding DNA: TGTGCCAGCAGCCCCCGGACAGGCTTTAGCACAGATACGCAGTATTTT.

J is TRBJ1-5 and V is TRBV12-3 or TRBV12-4; 8 positions match TRBD1. CDR3 length: 15 residues. The V segment lost 6 bases and the J segment 5 bases; nucleotides outside the gene matches: 9. The chain's CDR3 is CASRAGTGPDQPQHF. The CDR3 DNA follows: TGTGCCAGCAGGGCCGGGACAGGTCCTGATCAGCCCCAGCATTTT.

The chain couples TRBV7-9 to TRBJ2-7; 7 bases align to TRBD1. Trimming cost V 4 bases and J 2 bases; bases outside gene matches: 8. Germline V lookup: CDR1 SEHNR, CDR2 FQNEAQ (reference sequence). There are 15 residues in the CDR3. Written as DNA, the CDR3 is TGTGCCAGCAGCTCCCCCGTCGGGACAGCCTACGAGCAGTACTTC. Translating it yields CASSSPVGTAYEQYF.

The V call is TRBV10-3, the J call TRBJ2-2; 10 bases line up with TRBD1. CDR1 is ENHRY and CDR2 is SYGVKD in the germline V gene. V lost 3 bases and J lost 10; bases outside the gene matches: 8. This CDR3 has 15 residues. The CDR3 DNA follows: TGTGCCATCAGTGATGCGGGGACAGGGGCAGAGGAGCTGTTTTTT. Its protein is CAISDAGTGAEELFF.